The 11 T cell receptor beta chains reported below all come from one sample, sequenced in a study of blood T cell repertoires in COVID-19. Sequencing was performed with immunoSEQ multiplex PCR; in TCRdb, only in-frame clones are kept and a portion is missing. Of some 250,000 clones in the sample, approximately 84% were seen once. The source material was PBMCs or T cells enriched from blood (not recorded which). These TCRs come from a woman in her thirties or forties with acute COVID-19.

This clone has just one count. The V call is TRBV5-1, the J call TRBJ2-3, with D possibly being TRBD2 (6 bases). This CDR3 has 17 residues. The V end was cut by 1 base, the J end by 4 bases, with 19 bases between. The germline gives CDR1 SGHRS, CDR2 YFSETQ. The DNA of the CDR3 is TGCGCCAGCAGCTTGTTGGGTTCGGGAGTGGGCGCAGATACGCAGTATTTT. Translated, it gives CASSLLGSGVGADTQYF.

CDR3 amino acids: CASSLLGINSPLHF. The CDR3 DNA sequence: TGTGCCAGCAGCTTGCTCGGGATAAATTCACCCCTCCACTTT. The chain employs TRBV5-5 and TRBJ1-6, with D unclear. This CDR3 has 14 amino acids. The ends were cut back, 1 base at V and 7 bases at J, with 9 bases in the middle. Germline lookup yields CDR1 SGHKS and CDR2 YYEKEE (reference sequence).

The chain uses TRBV6-4 and TRBJ1-1, with D hard to call. CDR3 length: 12 amino acids. With 7 bases removed from V and 0 bases from J, the gap between germline ends came to 6 bases. Germline CDR1 and CDR2: MRHNA and SNTAGT. The CDR3 reads CASMGLNTEAFF. For the CDR3, the DNA is TGTGCCAGCATGGGCTTGAACACTGAAGCTTTCTTT.

The chain couples TRBV11-3 to TRBJ2-1, with 7 positions matching TRBD2. Germline V gene data show CDR1 as SGHNT and CDR2 as YENEEA. J lost 5 bases, V lost 2 bases, and 6 bases had no gene match. This CDR3 comprises 15 residues. The CDR3 coding sequence is TGTGCCAGCAGCTTAAACTCGCTAGCGGACAATGAGCAGTTCTTC. Translation: CASSLNSLADNEQFF.

This sequence joins TRBV5-1 and TRBJ2-2; weak D call: TRBD1 (5 bases). The germline CDR1 and CDR2 sequences are SGHRS and YFSETQ. This CDR3 is 15 amino acids long. V was pared by 7 bases and J by 7 bases, with 20 bases between. CDR3 nucleotides: TGCGCCAGCGGGCTGAATACAGGCCGAAGCGGGGAGCTGTTTTTT. Translating it yields CASGLNTGRSGELFF. Looking up the rest from reference TRBV5-1 and TRBJ2-2 gives the full variable domain: KAGVTQTPRYLIKTRGQQVTLSCSPISGHRSVSWYQQTPGQGLQFLFEYFSETQRNKGNFPGRFSGRQFSNSRSEMNVSTLELGDSALYLCASGLNTGRSGELFFGEGSRLTVL.

The sample holds a few counts of this clone. CDR3 sequence (DNA): TGTGCCAGTAGTATACGGGATCAGCCCCAGCATTTT. Protein sequence: CASSIRDQPQHF. The J gene is TRBJ1-5, the V gene TRBV19; D remains ambiguous. This CDR3 is built from 12 residues. V was shortened by 2 bases and J by 5 bases, with 4 bases between the two germline ends. CDR1 and CDR2 from the germline V gene are LNHDA and SQIVND (reference sequence).

This chain uses TRBV21-1 with TRBJ2-5; the DNA was not used to check the table's D call, TRBD1. TRBV21-1 is deemed a pseudogene. The CDR3 loop spans 14 amino acids. Here the CDR3 reads CASSKPDRGETQYF. CDR3 coding DNA: TGTGCCAGCAGCAAACCTGACAGGGGAGAGACCCAGTACTTC.

The chain carries TRBV11-2 and TRBJ1-2; 7 positions agree with TRBD1. J lost 7 bases, V lost 5 bases, and 4 bases had no gene match. The CDR3 is 12 residues long. Germline loops: CDR1 SGHAT, CDR2 FQNNGV. The CDR3 nucleotides are TGTGCCAGCAGCGTTGACAGGGTTGGCTACACCTTC. Its translation is CASSVDRVGYTF.

The genes are TRBV30 and TRBJ1-4; D is possibly TRBD1 (6 bases). Per the germline V gene, CDR1 is GTSNPN and CDR2 is SVGIG (reference sequence). V lost 2 bases to trimming and J lost 4 bases, with 14 bases between them. The CDR3 is 15 amino acids. The CDR3 DNA is TGTGCCTGGAGTTTAGGAACAGGGTTTAATGAAAAACTGTTTTTT. It specifies CAWSLGTGFNEKLFF.

This clone occurred a few times. As DNA, the CDR3 is TGTGCCAGCAAGTTGAATTTAGGCGGGTTTAGTCACAACACCGGGGAGCTGTTTTTT. It is translated as CASKLNLGGFSHNTGELFF. The chain couples TRBV27 to TRBJ2-2; D might be TRBD2 (5 bases). Germline assignment: CDR1 MNHEY and CDR2 SMNVEV (reference sequence). This CDR3 is 19 amino acids long. V lost 7 bases and J lost 2, with 26 bases in between.

The V gene is TRBV21-1, the J gene TRBJ2-6; the listed D gene, TRBD2, was not tested against the DNA. TRBV21-1 is a recognized pseudogene. This CDR3 is 22 amino acids long. CDR3 in DNA: TGTGCCAGCAGCGAACAAAGGTTGGGGGGGCTAGCGGGCTGCTCTGGGGCCAACGTCCTGACTTTC. Translating gives CASSEQRLGGLAGCSGANVLTF.